This T cell receptor beta chain appears in the sequencing data of a study of T-cell reconstitution after alpha-beta-depleted transplantation in children. Molecular barcoding with unique molecular identifiers was used for the TCRbeta library. TCRdb re-analysed the PCR reads in MiXCR, keeping a single row per CDR3 protein. This table has about 230,000 distinct CDR3 sequences, over 9.5% appearing once. There are many counts of this clonotype. Germline-derived CDR1 and CDR2 are DFQATT and SNEGSKA (reference sequence). Trimming cost V 0 bases and J 8 bases; bases outside gene matches: 9. This CDR3 has 15 amino acids.

The TCR originated in a human donor who donated a stem cell graft to a child with SCID. This chain joins TRBV20-1 and TRBJ1-4; TRBD1 aligns across 7 bases. The input for sequencing was PBMCs from the stem cell graft donor, taken from the stem cell graft. The CDR3 DNA is TGCAGTGCTAGAGAGGAGACAGGGTTGGCGGAAAAACTGTTTTTT. Translated, it gives CSAREETGLAEKLFF.